This is a list of T cell receptor beta chains from one sample in a study of blood T cell repertoires in COVID-19. TCRdb's table, derived via immunoSEQ multiplex PCR, lists solely in-frame clones and lacks some. The sample contains over 250,000 clones, about 89% of which appear only once. Sequenced material: PBMCs or T cells enriched from blood (not recorded which). These receptor sequences come from a woman in her 30s who had recovered from COVID-19. Each CDR3 is given with its conserved first and last residue. Only part of the rows carry a size: once, few, many, or a class if the clone is expanded.

clone_size	j_call	v_call	cdr3_aa
few	TRBJ2-7	TRBV28	CASGPPGQGWYEQYF
-	TRBJ1-4	TRBV7-4	CASSIRTEPNEKLFF
few	TRBJ1-2	TRBV7-9	CATWPTGEDYGYTF
-	TRBJ2-3	TRBV28	CASSLPPLAGSSTDTQYF
-	TRBJ1-5	TRBV6-5	CASSLRGDGNQPQHF
once	TRBJ1-2	TRBV5-4	CASSLGTGGYGYTF
-	TRBJ2-7	TRBV12-3/TRBV12-4	CASSGQGWEQYF
-	TRBJ1-2	TRBV7-2	CASSVTTNYGYTF
-	TRBJ2-1	TRBV6-4	CASSEEPQGAHEQFF
once	TRBJ2-1	TRBV15	CATSRDRSDNEQFF
-	TRBJ1-1	TRBV28	CASYTGSNMNTEAFF
few	TRBJ1-2	TRBV6-5	CASNRDMFSHYGYTF
-	TRBJ2-1	TRBV5-1	CASSLITGNSYEQFF
few	TRBJ2-7	TRBV27	CASSFKLLAGGPLEQYF
-	TRBJ1-5	TRBV13	CASSSRDRGISGQPQHF
-	TRBJ2-7	TRBV13	CASSRTVTDSYEQYF
-	TRBJ1-2	TRBV7-8	CASSHVGSYYGYTF
-	TRBJ2-7	TRBV28	CASSLPQGYEQYF
-	TRBJ2-7	TRBV7-2	CASSFSRGGYEQYF
-	TRBJ1-6	TRBV15	CATGDIDNSPLHF
once	TRBJ1-2	TRBV6-5	CASSPGHQADGYTF
-	TRBJ1-5	TRBV12-2	CASRLRTGGTGGQPQHF
-	TRBJ2-5	TRBV19	CASSIPDF
-	TRBJ2-6	TRBV19	CASRSQGSGANVLTF
-	TRBJ2-7	TRBV7-2	CASSSPPGGYEQYF
-	TRBJ2-7	TRBV7-9	CASSLTDRGLYEQYF
-	TRBJ1-2	TRBV28	CASSPPGQGLYGYTF
-	TRBJ1-4	TRBV7-2	CASSLFQGGIEKLFF
-	TRBJ2-2	TRBV5-4	CASSLGGGRGTGELFF
-	TRBJ1-1	TRBV6-2/TRBV6-3	CASSPIRQWNTEAFF
-	TRBJ2-5	TRBV5-1	CASSPGLTETQYF